This T cell receptor (beta chain) is from a study of cytomegalovirus exposure and HLA in healthy donors. Produced via immunoSEQ multiplex PCR; TCRdb's table is partial and in-frame only. The repertoire holds approximately 270,000 clones, with approximately 83% as singletons. The CDR3 extends over 14 amino acids. V lost 5 bases and J lost 6; bases outside the gene matches: 6. Germline CDR1 and CDR2: SEHNR and FQNEAQ (reference sequence). General study results and limits: Most TCR sequences proved rare, with some public TCRs found in many donors. Researchers catalogued approximately 170 TCR beta chains as cytomegalovirus-associated.

The table lists this clone with many counts. Its antigen is unidentified. The specimen sequenced was PBMCs. The chain couples TRBV7-9 to TRBJ1-5, with 8 bases lining up with TRBD1. The TCR comes from a woman between 18 and 30 years old in good health and CMV-seronegative. This chain's CDR3 is CASSQGQGGQPQHF. The CDR3 DNA sequence: TGTGCCAGCAGCCAAGGACAGGGCGGTCAGCCCCAGCATTTT.